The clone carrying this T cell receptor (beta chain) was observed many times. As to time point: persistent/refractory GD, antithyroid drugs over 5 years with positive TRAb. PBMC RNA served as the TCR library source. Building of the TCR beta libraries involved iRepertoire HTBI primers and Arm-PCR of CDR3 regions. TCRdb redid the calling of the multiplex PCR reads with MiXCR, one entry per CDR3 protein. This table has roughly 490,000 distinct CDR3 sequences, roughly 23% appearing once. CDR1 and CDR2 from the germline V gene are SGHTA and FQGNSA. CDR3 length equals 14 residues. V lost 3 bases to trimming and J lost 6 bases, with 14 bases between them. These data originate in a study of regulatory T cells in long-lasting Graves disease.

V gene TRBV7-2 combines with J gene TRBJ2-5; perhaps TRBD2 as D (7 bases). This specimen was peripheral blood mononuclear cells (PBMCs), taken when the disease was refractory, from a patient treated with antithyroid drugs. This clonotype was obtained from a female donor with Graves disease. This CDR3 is CASSLRGGYQTQYF. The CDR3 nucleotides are TGTGCCAGCAGCTTGAGGGGGGGCTACCAGACCCAGTACTTC.